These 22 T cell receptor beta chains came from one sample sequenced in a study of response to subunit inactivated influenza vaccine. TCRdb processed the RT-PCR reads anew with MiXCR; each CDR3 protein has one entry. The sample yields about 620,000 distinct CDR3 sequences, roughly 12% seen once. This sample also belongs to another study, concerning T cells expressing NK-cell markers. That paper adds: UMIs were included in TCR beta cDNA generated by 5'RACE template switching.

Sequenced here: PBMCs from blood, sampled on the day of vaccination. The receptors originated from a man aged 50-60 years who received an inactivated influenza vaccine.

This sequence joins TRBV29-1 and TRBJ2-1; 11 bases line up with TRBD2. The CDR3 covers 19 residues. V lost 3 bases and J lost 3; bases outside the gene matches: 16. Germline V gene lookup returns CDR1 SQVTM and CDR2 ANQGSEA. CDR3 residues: CSVDVIPGLAEESYNEQFF. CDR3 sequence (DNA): TGCAGCGTTGATGTAATCCCGGGACTAGCGGAAGAGAGCTACAATGAGCAGTTCTTC.

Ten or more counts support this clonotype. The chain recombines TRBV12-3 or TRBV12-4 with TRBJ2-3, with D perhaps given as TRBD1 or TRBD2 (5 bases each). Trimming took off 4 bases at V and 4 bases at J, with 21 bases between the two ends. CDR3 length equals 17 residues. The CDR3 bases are TGTGCCAGCAGTTATCATTCCGGGACGGAAGGTTCAGATACGCAGTATTTT. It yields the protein CASSYHSGTEGSDTQYF.

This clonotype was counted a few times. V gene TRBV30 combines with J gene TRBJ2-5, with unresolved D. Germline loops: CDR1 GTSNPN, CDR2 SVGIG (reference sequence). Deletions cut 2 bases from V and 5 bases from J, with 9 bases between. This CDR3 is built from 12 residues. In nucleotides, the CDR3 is TGTGCCTGGAGTCTTTCTACGGAGACCCAGTACTTC. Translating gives CAWSLSTETQYF.

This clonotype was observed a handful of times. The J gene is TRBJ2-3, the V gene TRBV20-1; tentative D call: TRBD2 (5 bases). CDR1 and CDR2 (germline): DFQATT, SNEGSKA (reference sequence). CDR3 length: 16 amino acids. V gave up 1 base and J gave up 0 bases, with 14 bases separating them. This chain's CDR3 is CSARGLVATSTDTQYF. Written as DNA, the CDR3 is TGCAGTGCTAGAGGTTTGGTAGCGACTAGCACAGATACGCAGTATTTT.

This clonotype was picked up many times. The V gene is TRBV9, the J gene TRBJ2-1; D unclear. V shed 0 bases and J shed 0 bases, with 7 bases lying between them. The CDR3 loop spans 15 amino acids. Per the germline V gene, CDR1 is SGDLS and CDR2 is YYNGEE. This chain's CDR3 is CASSVEASSYNEQFF. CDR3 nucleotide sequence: TGTGCCAGCAGCGTAGAGGCCAGCTCCTACAATGAGCAGTTCTTC.

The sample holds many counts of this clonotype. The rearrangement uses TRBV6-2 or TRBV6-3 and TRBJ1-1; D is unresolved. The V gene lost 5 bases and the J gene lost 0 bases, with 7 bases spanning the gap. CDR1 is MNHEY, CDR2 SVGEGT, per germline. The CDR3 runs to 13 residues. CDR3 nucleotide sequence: TGTGCCAGCAGTCGATCCATGAACACTGAAGCTTTCTTT. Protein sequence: CASSRSMNTEAFF.

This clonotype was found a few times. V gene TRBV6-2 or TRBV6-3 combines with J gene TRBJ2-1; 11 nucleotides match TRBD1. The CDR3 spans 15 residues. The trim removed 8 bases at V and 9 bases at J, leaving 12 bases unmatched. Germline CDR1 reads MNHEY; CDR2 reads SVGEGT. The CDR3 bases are TGTGCCAGCGCCTCTGCGGGACAGGGGGTCGGTGAGCAGTTCTTC. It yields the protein CASASAGQGVGEQFF.

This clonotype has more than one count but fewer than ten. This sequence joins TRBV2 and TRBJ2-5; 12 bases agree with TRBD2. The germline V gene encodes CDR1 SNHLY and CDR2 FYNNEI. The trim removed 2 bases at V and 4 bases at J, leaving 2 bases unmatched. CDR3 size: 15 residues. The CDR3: CASSETSGGIETQYF. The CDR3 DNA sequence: TGTGCCAGCAGTGAAACTAGCGGGGGGATAGAGACCCAGTACTTC.

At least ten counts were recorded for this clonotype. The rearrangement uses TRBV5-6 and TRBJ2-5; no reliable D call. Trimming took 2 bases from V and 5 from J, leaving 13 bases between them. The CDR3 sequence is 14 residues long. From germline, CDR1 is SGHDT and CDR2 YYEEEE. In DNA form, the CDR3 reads TGTGCCAGCAGCTTTGATGGGAATGGGGAGACCCAGTACTTC. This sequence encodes CASSFDGNGETQYF.

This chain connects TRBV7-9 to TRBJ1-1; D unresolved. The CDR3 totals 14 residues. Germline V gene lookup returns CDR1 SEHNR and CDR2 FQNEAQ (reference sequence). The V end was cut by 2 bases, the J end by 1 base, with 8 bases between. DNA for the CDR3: TGTGCCAGCAGCTTACAGTCCGGGAACACTGAAGCTTTCTTT. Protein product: CASSLQSGNTEAFF.

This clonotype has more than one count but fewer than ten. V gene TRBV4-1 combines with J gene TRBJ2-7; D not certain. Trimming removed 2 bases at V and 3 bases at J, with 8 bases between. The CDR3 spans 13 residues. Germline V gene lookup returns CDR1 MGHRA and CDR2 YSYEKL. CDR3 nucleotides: TGCGCCAGCAGCCAATTCCTTGGCTACGAGCAGTACTTC. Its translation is CASSQFLGYEQYF.

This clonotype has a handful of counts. This chain's CDR3 is CSAPGPYANTEAFF. Written as DNA, the CDR3 is TGCAGTGCTCCCGGGCCGTACGCGAACACTGAAGCTTTCTTT. The chain couples TRBV20-1 to TRBJ1-1; no clear D. Deletions cut 5 bases from V and 1 base from J, with 14 bases between. CDR1 DFQATT and CDR2 SNEGSKA come from the germline V gene (reference sequence). The CDR3 has 14 residues.

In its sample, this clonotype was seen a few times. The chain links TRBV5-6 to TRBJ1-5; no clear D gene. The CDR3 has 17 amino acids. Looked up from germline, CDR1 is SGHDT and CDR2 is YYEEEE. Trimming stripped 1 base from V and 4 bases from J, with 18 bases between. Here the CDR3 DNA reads TGTGCCAGCAGCTTGTGGAAGGAGAGGGTTGCGAATCAGCCCCAGCATTTT. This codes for CASSLWKERVANQPQHF.

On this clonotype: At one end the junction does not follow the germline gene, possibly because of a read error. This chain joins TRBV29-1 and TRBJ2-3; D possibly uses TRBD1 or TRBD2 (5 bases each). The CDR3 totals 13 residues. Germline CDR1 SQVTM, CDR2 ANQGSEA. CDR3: CSFEPLGGDTQYF. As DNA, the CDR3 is TGCAGCTTTGAACCCCTTGGGGGAGATACGCAGTATTTT.

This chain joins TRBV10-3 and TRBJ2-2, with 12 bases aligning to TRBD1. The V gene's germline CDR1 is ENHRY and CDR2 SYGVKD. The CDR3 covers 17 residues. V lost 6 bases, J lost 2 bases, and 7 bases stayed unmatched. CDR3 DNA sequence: TGTGCCATCAGGGACCCGGGACAGGGGGCAAACACCGGGGAGCTGTTTTTT. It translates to CAIRDPGQGANTGELFF.

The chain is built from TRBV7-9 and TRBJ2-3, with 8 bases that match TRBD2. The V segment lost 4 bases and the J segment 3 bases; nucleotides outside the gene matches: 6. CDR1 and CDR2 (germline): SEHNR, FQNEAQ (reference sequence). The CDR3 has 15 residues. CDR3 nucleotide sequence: TGTGCCAGCAGCTCCGCAGCGGGAGTTACAGATACGCAGTATTTT. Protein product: CASSSAAGVTDTQYF.

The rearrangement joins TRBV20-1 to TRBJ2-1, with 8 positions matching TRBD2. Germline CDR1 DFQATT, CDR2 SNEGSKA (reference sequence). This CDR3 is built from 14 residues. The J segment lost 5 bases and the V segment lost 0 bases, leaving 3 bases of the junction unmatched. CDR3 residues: CSARDSGGDNEQFF. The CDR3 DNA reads TGCAGTGCTAGAGACAGCGGGGGAGACAATGAGCAGTTCTTC.

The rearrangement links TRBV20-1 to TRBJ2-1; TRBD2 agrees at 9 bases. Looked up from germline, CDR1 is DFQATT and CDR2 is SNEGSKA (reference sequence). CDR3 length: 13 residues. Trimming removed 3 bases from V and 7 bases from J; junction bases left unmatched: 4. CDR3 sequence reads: CSARILAGNEQFF. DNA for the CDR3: TGCAGTGCTAGGATCCTAGCGGGAAATGAGCAGTTCTTC.

This chain's CDR3 is CASSYRDSNEQFF. CDR3 nucleotide sequence: TGTGCCAGCAGCTACCGGGACAGCAATGAGCAGTTCTTC. The gene calls are TRBV11-3 and TRBJ2-1; 7 bases align to TRBD1. Germline-derived CDR1 and CDR2 are SGHNT and YENEEA. The CDR3 has 13 residues. V dropped 4 bases and J dropped 6; count of bases not matched to a gene: 3.

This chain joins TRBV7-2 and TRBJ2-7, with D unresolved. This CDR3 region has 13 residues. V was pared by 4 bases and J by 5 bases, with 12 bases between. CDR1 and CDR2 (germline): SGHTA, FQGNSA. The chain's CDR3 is CASSSPLWDEQYF. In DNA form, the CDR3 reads TGTGCCAGCAGCTCCCCCCTGTGGGACGAGCAGTACTTC. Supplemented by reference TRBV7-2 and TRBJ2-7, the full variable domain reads GAGVSQSPSNKVTEKGKDVELRCDPISGHTALYWYRQSLGQGLEFLIYFQGNSAPDKSGLPSDRFSAERTGGSVSTLTIQRTQQEDSAVYLCASSSPLWDEQYFGPGTRLTVT.

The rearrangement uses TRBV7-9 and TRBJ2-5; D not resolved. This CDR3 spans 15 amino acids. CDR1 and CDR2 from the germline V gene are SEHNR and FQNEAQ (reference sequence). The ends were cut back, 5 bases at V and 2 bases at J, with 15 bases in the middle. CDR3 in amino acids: CASSTRVGPQETQYF. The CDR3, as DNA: TGTGCCAGCAGCACGCGCGTCGGACCACAAGAGACCCAGTACTTC.

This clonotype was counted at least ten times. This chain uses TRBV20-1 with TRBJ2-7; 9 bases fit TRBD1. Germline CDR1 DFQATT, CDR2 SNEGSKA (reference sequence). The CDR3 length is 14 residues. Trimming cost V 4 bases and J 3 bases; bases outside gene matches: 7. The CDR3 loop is CSAKSGTGIYEQYF. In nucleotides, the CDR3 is TGCAGTGCTAAATCCGGGACAGGGATCTACGAGCAGTACTTC.